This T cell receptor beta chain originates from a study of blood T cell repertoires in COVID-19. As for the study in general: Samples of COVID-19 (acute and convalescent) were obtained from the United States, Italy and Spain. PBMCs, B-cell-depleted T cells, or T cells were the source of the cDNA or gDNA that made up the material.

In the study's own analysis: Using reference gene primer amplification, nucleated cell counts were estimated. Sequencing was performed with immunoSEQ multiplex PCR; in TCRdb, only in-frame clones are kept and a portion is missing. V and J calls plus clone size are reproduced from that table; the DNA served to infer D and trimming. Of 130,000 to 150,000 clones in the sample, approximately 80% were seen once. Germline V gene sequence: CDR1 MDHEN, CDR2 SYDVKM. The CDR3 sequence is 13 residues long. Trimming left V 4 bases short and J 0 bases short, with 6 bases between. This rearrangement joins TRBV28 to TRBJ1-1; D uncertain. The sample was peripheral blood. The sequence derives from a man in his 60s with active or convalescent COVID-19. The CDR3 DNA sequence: TGTGCCAGCAGTTGGGCCTTGAACACTGAAGCTTTCTTT. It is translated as CASSWALNTEAFF.